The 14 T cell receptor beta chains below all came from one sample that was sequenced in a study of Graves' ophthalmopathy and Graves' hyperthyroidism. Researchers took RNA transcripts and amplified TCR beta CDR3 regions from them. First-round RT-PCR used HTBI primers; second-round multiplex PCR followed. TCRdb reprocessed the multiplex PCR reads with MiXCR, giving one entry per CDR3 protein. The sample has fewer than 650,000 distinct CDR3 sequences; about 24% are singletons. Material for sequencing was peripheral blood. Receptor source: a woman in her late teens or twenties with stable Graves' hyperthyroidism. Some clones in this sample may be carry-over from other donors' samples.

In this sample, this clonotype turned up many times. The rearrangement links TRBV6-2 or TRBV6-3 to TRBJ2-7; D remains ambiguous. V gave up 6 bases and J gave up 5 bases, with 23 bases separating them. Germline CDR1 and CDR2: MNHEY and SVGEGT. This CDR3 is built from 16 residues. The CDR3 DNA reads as TGTGCCAGCAGACGCCAAACTCCCCGGCCCCTCGACGAGCAGTACTTC. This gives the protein CASRRQTPRPLDEQYF.

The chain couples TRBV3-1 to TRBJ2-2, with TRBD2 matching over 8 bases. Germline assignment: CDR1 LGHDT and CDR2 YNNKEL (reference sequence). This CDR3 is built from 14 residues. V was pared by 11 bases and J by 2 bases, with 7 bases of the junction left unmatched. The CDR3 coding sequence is TGTGCCTCCCGGGAGGGGTACAACACCGGGGAGCTGTTTTTT. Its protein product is CASREGYNTGELFF.

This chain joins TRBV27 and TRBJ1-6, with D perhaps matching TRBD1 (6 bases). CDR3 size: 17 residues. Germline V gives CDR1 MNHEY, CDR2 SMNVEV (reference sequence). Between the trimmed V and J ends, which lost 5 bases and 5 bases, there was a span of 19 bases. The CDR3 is CASSPPLGGNDNSPLHF. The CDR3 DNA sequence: TGTGCCAGCAGTCCCCCCTTAGGGGGGAACGATAATTCACCCCTCCACTTT.

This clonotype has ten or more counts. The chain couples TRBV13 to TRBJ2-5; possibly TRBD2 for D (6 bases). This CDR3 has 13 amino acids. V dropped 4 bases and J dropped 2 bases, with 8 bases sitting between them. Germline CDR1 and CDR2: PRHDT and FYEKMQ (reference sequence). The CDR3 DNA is TGTGCCAGCAGCTCTAGCGCGCAAGAGACCCAGTACTTC. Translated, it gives CASSSSAQETQYF.

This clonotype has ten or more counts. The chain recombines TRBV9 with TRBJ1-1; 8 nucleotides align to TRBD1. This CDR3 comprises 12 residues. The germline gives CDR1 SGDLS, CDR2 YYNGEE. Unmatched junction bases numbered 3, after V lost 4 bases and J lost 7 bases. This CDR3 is CASSIGTGEAFF. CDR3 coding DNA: TGTGCCAGCAGCATCGGGACAGGTGAAGCTTTCTTT.

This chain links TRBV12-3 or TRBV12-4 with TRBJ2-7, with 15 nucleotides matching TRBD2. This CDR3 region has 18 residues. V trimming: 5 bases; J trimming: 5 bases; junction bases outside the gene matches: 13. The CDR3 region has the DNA TGTGCCAGCAGTCCCGGGACTAGCGGGGGGCACCGTGACGACGAGCAGTACTTC. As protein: CASSPGTSGGHRDDEQYF.

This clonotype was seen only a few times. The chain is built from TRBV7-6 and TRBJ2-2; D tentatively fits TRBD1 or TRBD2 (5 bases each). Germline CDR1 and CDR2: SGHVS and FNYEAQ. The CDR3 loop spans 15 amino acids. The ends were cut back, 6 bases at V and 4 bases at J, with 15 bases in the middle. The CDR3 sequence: CASSSEPGLTGELFF. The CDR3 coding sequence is TGTGCCAGCAGTTCCGAGCCGGGGCTCACCGGGGAGCTGTTTTTT.

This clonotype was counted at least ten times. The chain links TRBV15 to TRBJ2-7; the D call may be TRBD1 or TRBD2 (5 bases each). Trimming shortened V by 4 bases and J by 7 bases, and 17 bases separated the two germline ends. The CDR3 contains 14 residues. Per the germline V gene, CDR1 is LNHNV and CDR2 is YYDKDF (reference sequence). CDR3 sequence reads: CATSIGSPREEQYF. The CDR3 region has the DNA TGTGCCACCAGCATAGGTAGCCCCAGGGAGGAGCAGTACTTC.

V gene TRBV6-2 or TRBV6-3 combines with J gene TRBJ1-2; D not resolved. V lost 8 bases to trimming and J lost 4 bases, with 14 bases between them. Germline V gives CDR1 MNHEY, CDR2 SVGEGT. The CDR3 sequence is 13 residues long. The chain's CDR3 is CASGSAAIYGYTF. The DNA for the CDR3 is TGTGCCAGCGGGTCGGCAGCCATCTATGGCTACACCTTC.

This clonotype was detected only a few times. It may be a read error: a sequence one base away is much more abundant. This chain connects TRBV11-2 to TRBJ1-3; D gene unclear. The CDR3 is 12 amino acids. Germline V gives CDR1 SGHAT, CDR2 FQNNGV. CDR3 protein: CASTLSGNAIYF. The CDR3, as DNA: TGTGCCAGCACACTCTCTGGAAACGCCATATATTTT.

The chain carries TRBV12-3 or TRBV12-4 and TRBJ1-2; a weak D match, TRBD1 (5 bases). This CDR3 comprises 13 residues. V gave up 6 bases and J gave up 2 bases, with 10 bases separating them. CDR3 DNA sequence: TGTGCCAGCAGAATACGGGGCAACTATGGCTACACCTTC. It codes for CASRIRGNYGYTF.

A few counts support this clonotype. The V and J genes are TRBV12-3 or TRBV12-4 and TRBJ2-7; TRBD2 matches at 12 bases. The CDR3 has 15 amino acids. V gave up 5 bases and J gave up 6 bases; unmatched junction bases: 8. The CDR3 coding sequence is TGTGCCAGCAGTCTCCGGACTAGCGGGACGGGCGAGCAGTACTTC. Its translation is CASSLRTSGTGEQYF.

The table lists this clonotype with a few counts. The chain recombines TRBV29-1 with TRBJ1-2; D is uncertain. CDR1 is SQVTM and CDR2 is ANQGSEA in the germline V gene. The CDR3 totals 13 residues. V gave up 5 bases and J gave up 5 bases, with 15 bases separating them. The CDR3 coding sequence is TGCAGCGTTTACGGGGAGGAGACTTATGGCTACACCTTC. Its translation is CSVYGEETYGYTF.

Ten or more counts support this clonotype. DNA for the CDR3: TGTGCCAGCAGTCACACCCCGGGGGCAGGCGAGCAGTACTTC. It translates to CASSHTPGAGEQYF. This chain links TRBV28 with TRBJ2-7; D may match TRBD1 or TRBD2 (6 bases each). The germline V and J ends were trimmed by 5 bases and 6 bases, with 17 bases remaining between them. This CDR3 region has 14 residues. CDR1 is MDHEN and CDR2 is SYDVKM in the germline V gene.